These 31 T cell receptor beta chains were sequenced from one sample in a study of identical twins. TCRdb recomputed calls from the 5' RACE reads with MiXCR, one row per CDR3 protein. The sample contains 250,000 to 350,000 distinct CDR3 sequences, around 9.7% of which appear only once. The same data also went into a second study, on yellow fever vaccine responses in identical twins.

The material sequenced was CD8+ T cells sorted from blood. The receptors shown here come from a woman aged 18-35 years in good health.

This chain links TRBV4-3 with TRBJ2-7, with 7 bases that match TRBD1. The junction had 10 bases not matched to a gene; V was cut back by 1 base and J by 4 bases. CDR1 and CDR2 (germline): LGHNA, YSLEER. This CDR3 region has 16 residues. The CDR3 bases are TGCGCCAGCAGCCAAGCGATAGTAGGGGGCGCGTACGAGCAGTACTTC. Protein product: CASSQAIVGGAYEQYF.

This chain connects TRBV13 to TRBJ2-1; 7 nucleotides line up with TRBD2. V lost 4 bases to trimming and J lost 3 bases; unmatched junction nucleotides: 3. CDR3 length equals 14 residues. The V gene's germline CDR1 is PRHDT and CDR2 FYEKMQ (reference sequence). Here the CDR3 DNA reads TGTGCCAGCAGCTCCGCGGGGGACTACAATGAGCAGTTCTTC. It translates to CASSSAGDYNEQFF.

This clonotype was seen repeatedly, ten times or more. The chain has TRBV4-2 and TRBJ2-1; D gene uncertain. The V and J ends lost 3 bases and 6 bases respectively, with 3 bases between them. Germline assignment: CDR1 LGHNA and CDR2 YNFKEQ. This CDR3 contains 11 residues. Written as DNA, the CDR3 is TGTGCCAGCAGCCAGGGCAATGAGCAGTTCTTC. Translation gives CASSQGNEQFF.

Only a few counts were recorded for this clonotype. V usage is TRBV7-3 and J usage is TRBJ1-1; D perhaps matches TRBD1 (5 bases). Germline V gene sequence: CDR1 SGHTA, CDR2 FQGTGA. V was clipped by 3 bases and J by 2 bases, with 10 bases between them. The CDR3 runs 14 residues. The CDR3 loop reads CASSFDSSNTEAFF. The CDR3 DNA follows: TGTGCCAGCAGCTTCGACAGCAGCAACACTGAAGCTTTCTTT.

This clonotype came up a few times. This chain uses TRBV5-1 with TRBJ2-1; 12 bases are shared with TRBD2. V shed 4 bases and J 2 bases; nucleotides not matched to a gene: 7. Germline loops: CDR1 SGHRS, CDR2 YFSETQ. The CDR3 consists of 17 residues. The CDR3 region has the DNA TGCGCCAGCAGCCTTACTAGGACTAGCGGGGCCTACAATGAGCAGTTCTTC. Translated: CASSLTRTSGAYNEQFF.

This clonotype was seen only a few times. This chain connects TRBV7-2 to TRBJ2-5; 14 nucleotides align to TRBD2. Germline CDR1 reads SGHTA; CDR2 reads FQGNSA. This CDR3 spans 17 amino acids. Trimming took 4 bases from V and 2 from J; bases not matched to a gene: 6. Here the CDR3 reads CASSSGTSGSWQETQYF. The DNA for the CDR3 is TGTGCCAGCAGCTCCGGGACTAGCGGGAGTTGGCAAGAGACCCAGTACTTC.

The chain joins TRBV20-1 to TRBJ2-5; 9 bases fit TRBD2. The CDR3 extends over 13 amino acids. Per the germline V gene, CDR1 is DFQATT and CDR2 is SNEGSKA (reference sequence). V was clipped by 5 bases and J by 5 bases; unmatched bases: 6. DNA of the CDR3: TGCAGTGCTGATTGGACTAGCGTCGAGACCCAGTACTTC. It is translated as CSADWTSVETQYF.

In this sample, this clonotype turned up a few times. This chain joins TRBV6-5 and TRBJ2-7; D is unresolved. V was cut by 0 bases and J by 7 bases, with 4 bases left in between. Per the germline V gene, CDR1 is MNHEY and CDR2 is SVGAGI. This CDR3 contains 11 residues. CDR3 protein: CASSYSREQYF. The CDR3 coding sequence is TGTGCCAGCAGTTACTCGCGTGAGCAGTACTTC.

This clonotype was observed a few times. The chain combines TRBV7-9 with TRBJ2-3; TRBD2 matches at 10 bases. J gave up 2 bases and V 5 bases, and 10 bases lay outside the gene matches. The germline V gene encodes CDR1 SEHNR and CDR2 FQNEAQ (reference sequence). The CDR3 is 17 residues long. CDR3 DNA sequence: TGTGCCAGCAGCCCCCGGGTAGCGGGGGGAGTCACAGATACGCAGTATTTT. It is translated as CASSPRVAGGVTDTQYF.

The rearrangement joins TRBV7-3 to TRBJ2-5, with D possibly being TRBD1 or TRBD2 (5 bases each). CDR1 is SGHTA, CDR2 FQGTGA, per germline. V lost 0 bases, J lost 4 bases, and 18 bases lay in between. This CDR3 has 17 amino acids. CDR3 sequence (DNA): TGTGCCAGCAGCTTAACCGGGGACGTGGGGGATGGAGAGACCCAGTACTTC. Encoded protein: CASSLTGDVGDGETQYF.

In its sample, this clonotype was seen a few times. The CDR3 coding sequence is TGTGCCAGCAGTCCCCTTACGGGTCAGTACTTC. Its protein product is CASSPLTGQYF. The J gene is TRBJ2-7, the V gene TRBV28; unclear D gene. The germline V gene has CDR1 MDHEN and CDR2 SYDVKM. This CDR3 region has 11 residues. Deletions cut 5 bases from V and 10 bases from J, with 12 bases between.

This clonotype was counted ten times or more. The chain couples TRBV29-1 to TRBJ2-7; D ambiguous. Germline V CDR1 and CDR2: SQVTM, ANQGSEA. The CDR3 totals 13 residues. Trimming took off 2 bases at V and 0 bases at J, with 8 bases between the two ends. Here the CDR3 reads CSVETSNSYEQYF. DNA for the CDR3: TGCAGCGTTGAAACAAGTAACTCCTACGAGCAGTACTTC.

This clonotype came up a few times. V gene TRBV28 combines with J gene TRBJ2-3; a possible D gene is TRBD2 (6 bases). Looked up from germline, CDR1 is MDHEN and CDR2 is SYDVKM. The CDR3 length is 15 residues. Deletions cut 4 bases from V and 4 bases from J, with 15 bases between. In nucleotides, the CDR3 is TGTGCCAGCAGTTCGGTTTGGGGAGGAGCAGATACGCAGTATTTT. Amino acid sequence: CASSSVWGGADTQYF.

This CDR3 is CSVEQGPPTDTQYF. In nucleotides, the CDR3 is TGCAGCGTTGAACAGGGGCCCCCCACAGATACGCAGTATTTT. V gene TRBV29-1 combines with J gene TRBJ2-3, with D tentatively TRBD1 (6 bases). Trimming removed 2 bases from V and 2 bases from J, with 11 bases in between. Germline CDR1 is SQVTM and CDR2 is ANQGSEA. The CDR3 runs 14 residues.

The chain has TRBV5-1 and TRBJ2-7; possible D gene TRBD2, 5 bases. CDR3 length equals 16 residues. Trimming cost V 2 bases and J 1 base, with 16 bases left between them. Germline CDR1 and CDR2: SGHRS and YFSETQ. The CDR3 loop is CASSFESGRDSYEQYF. The DNA of the CDR3 is TGCGCCAGCAGCTTTGAAAGCGGTAGGGATTCCTACGAGCAGTACTTC. Full variable domain (outside the CDR3, taken from reference TRBV5-1 and TRBJ2-7): KAGVTQTPRYLIKTRGQQVTLSCSPISGHRSVSWYQQTPGQGLQFLFEYFSETQRNKGNFPGRFSGRQFSNSRSEMNVSTLELGDSALYLCASSFESGRDSYEQYFGPGTRLTVT.

The sample holds a few counts of this clonotype. The chain has TRBV5-4 and TRBJ2-1, with D possibly matching TRBD1 (5 bases). The CDR3 loop spans 16 amino acids. V was trimmed by 5 bases and J by 7 bases, leaving 22 bases between them. The germline V gene has CDR1 SGHNT and CDR2 YYREEE (reference sequence). CDR3 amino acids: CASSIRVRSQGNEQFF. CDR3 in DNA: TGTGCCAGCAGTATCAGGGTCCGGTCACAAGGGAATGAGCAGTTCTTC. The full variable domain, its missing parts supplied by reference TRBV5-4 and TRBJ2-1, is ETGVTQSPTHLIKTRGQQVTLRCSSQSGHNTVSWYQQALGQGPQFIFQYYREEENGRGNFPPRFSGLQFPNYSSELNVNALELDDSALYLCASSIRVRSQGNEQFFGPGTRLTVL.

In this sample, this clonotype turned up a few times. V and J are TRBV29-1 and TRBJ1-2; perhaps TRBD1 as D (6 bases). The CDR3 is 13 amino acids. Germline V gives CDR1 SQVTM, CDR2 ANQGSEA. The V gene lost 4 bases and the J gene lost 4 bases, with 13 bases spanning the gap. CDR3 DNA sequence: TGCAGCGTTGTGTCAGGGGAAATCTATGGCTACACCTTC. Translation gives CSVVSGEIYGYTF.

This clonotype has more than one count but fewer than ten. The chain couples TRBV27 to TRBJ2-7; 8 bases map to TRBD1. This CDR3 contains 13 residues. CDR1 is MNHEY and CDR2 is SMNVEV in the germline V gene (reference sequence). V gave up 7 bases and J gave up 1 base; unmatched junction bases: 3. This CDR3 reads CASKDRGSYEQYF. The CDR3 nucleotides read TGTGCCAGCAAAGACAGGGGTTCCTACGAGCAGTACTTC.

The rearrangement uses TRBV29-1 and TRBJ2-1; TRBD2 matches at 10 bases. This CDR3 has 15 amino acids. Germline assignment: CDR1 SQVTM and CDR2 ANQGSEA. V dropped 3 bases and J dropped 4; count of bases not matched to a gene: 6. CDR3: CSVDSSGGYYNEQFF. The CDR3 DNA reads as TGCAGCGTTGATTCTAGCGGGGGATATTACAATGAGCAGTTCTTC.

There are many counts of this clonotype. The CDR3 sequence: CASSQAAGLATDTQYF. In DNA, the CDR3 is TGCGCCAGCAGCCAAGCCGCGGGACTAGCGACAGATACGCAGTATTTT. The chain has TRBV4-3 and TRBJ2-3, with 10 bases fitting TRBD2. Unmatched junction bases numbered 4, after V lost 1 base and J lost 3 bases. The CDR3 spans 16 residues. The germline V gene encodes CDR1 LGHNA and CDR2 YSLEER.

This clonotype was seen only a few times. The V and J genes are TRBV3-1 and TRBJ2-1, with 9 bases fitting TRBD2. CDR1 is LGHDT and CDR2 is YNNKEL in the germline V gene (reference sequence). The CDR3 length is 15 residues. Trimming took 4 bases from V and 2 from J; bases not matched to a gene: 3. CDR3 sequence reads: CASSPQREAYNEQFF. The CDR3 nucleotides read TGTGCCAGCAGCCCTCAGCGGGAGGCCTACAATGAGCAGTTCTTC.

This clonotype was counted ten times or more. CDR3 amino acids: CASSYPSGSADTQYF. In DNA form, the CDR3 reads TGTGCCAGCAGTTACCCGAGCGGGAGCGCAGATACGCAGTATTTT. This chain joins TRBV6-5 and TRBJ2-3, with 8 bases fitting TRBD2. Germline CDR1 reads MNHEY; CDR2 reads SVGAGI. V shed 2 bases and J 4 bases; nucleotides not matched to a gene: 5. This CDR3 has 15 residues.

V usage is TRBV7-9 and J usage is TRBJ2-7; 7 bases map to TRBD1. This CDR3 comprises 14 residues. V shed 5 bases, J shed 2 bases, and the junction held 6 bases outside the gene matches. Per germline, CDR1 SEHNR and CDR2 FQNEAQ (reference sequence). DNA for the CDR3: TGTGCCAGCAGCGATGGGACAGCGCCCTACGAGCAGTACTTC. This encodes CASSDGTAPYEQYF.

This clonotype appeared many times. This sequence joins TRBV20-1 and TRBJ2-1; D not certain. V lost 0 bases and J lost 9, with 15 bases in between. The CDR3 runs to 14 residues. Germline V gene data show CDR1 as DFQATT and CDR2 as SNEGSKA (reference sequence). The CDR3 DNA reads TGCAGTGCTAGAGATTACCCTCAAGCTCCTGAGCAGTTCTTC. It yields the protein CSARDYPQAPEQFF.

This clonotype has only a few counts. V is TRBV12-3 or TRBV12-4 and J is TRBJ2-3, with a tentative D call TRBD2 (5 bases). The CDR3 length is 15 residues. The V end was cut by 7 bases, the J end by 3 bases, with 17 bases between. Written as DNA, the CDR3 is TGTGCCAGCAACGAGCGGCGGGTGGGTACAGATACGCAGTATTTT. It specifies CASNERRVGTDTQYF.

A few counts support this clonotype. This chain joins TRBV29-1 and TRBJ2-3; no clear D gene. CDR1 and CDR2 from the germline V gene are SQVTM and ANQGSEA. The CDR3 is 14 amino acids. Between the trimmed V and J ends, which lost 5 bases and 0 bases, there was a span of 12 bases. The CDR3 region is CSVFQVLSTDTQYF. Here the CDR3 DNA reads TGCAGCGTTTTCCAGGTCCTTAGCACAGATACGCAGTATTTT.

This CDR3 is CASSRPAGGYPSTDTQYF. DNA of the CDR3: TGTGCCAGCAGCCGTCCAGCGGGGGGATACCCTAGCACAGATACGCAGTATTTT. The chain recombines TRBV3-1 with TRBJ2-3; 9 positions match TRBD2. Germline V lookup: CDR1 LGHDT, CDR2 YNNKEL (reference sequence). Losses at the gene ends were 4 bases for V and 0 bases for J; bases not matched to a gene: 11. The CDR3 length is 18 residues.

This clonotype has ten or more counts. This chain uses TRBV2 with TRBJ2-5; 9 positions agree with TRBD1. The CDR3 runs 15 residues. The V gene end was trimmed by 10 bases and the J gene end by 2 bases; junction bases not matched to a gene: 11. Germline V gene data show CDR1 as SNHLY and CDR2 as FYNNEI. CDR3 loop: CATNLRQGDQETQYF. DNA for the CDR3: TGTGCCACCAATCTGAGACAGGGGGATCAAGAGACCCAGTACTTC. The full variable domain, with the rest looked up from reference TRBV2 and TRBJ2-5, is EPEVTQTPSHQVTQMGQEVILRCVPISNHLYFYWYRQILGQKVEFLVSFYNNEISEKSEIFDDQFSVERPDGSNFTLKIRSTKLEDSAMYFCATNLRQGDQETQYFGPGTRLLVL.

This clonotype was seen only a few times. The V call is TRBV28, the J call TRBJ2-1; 9 bases match TRBD1. Germline lookup yields CDR1 MDHEN and CDR2 SYDVKM. Trimming cost V 5 bases and J 13 bases; bases outside gene matches: 18. CDR3 length: 16 amino acids. CDR3 DNA: TGTGCCAGCAGTACCGAGACAGGGGGGACGTTAGTGGACCAGTTCTTC. This translates into CASSTETGGTLVDQFF.

This sequence joins TRBV9 and TRBJ2-5; 8 positions match TRBD1. CDR1 is SGDLS, CDR2 YYNGEE, per germline. With V trimmed by 0 bases and J by 2 bases, 6 bases remained unmatched. The CDR3 totals 16 residues. For the CDR3, the DNA is TGTGCCAGCAGCGTAGGCTGGGACAGGAAACAAGAGACCCAGTACTTC. As protein: CASSVGWDRKQETQYF.

The table lists this clonotype with a few counts. The gene calls are TRBV7-9 and TRBJ2-7; TRBD1 matches at 8 bases. The germline V gene encodes CDR1 SEHNR and CDR2 FQNEAQ (reference sequence). V shed 1 base, J shed 4 bases, and the junction held 12 bases outside the gene matches. This CDR3 has 17 residues. CDR3 sequence (DNA): TGTGCCAGCAGCTTAGTCGGACAGGGTTATCGCCTGTACGAGCAGTACTTC. Residues: CASSLVGQGYRLYEQYF. Together with reference TRBV7-9 and TRBJ2-7, the CDR3 gives the full variable domain: DTGVSQNPRHKITKRGQNVTFRCDPISEHNRLYWYRQTLGQGPEFLTYFQNEAQLEKSRLLSDRFSAERPKGSFSTLEIQRTEQGDSAMYLCASSLVGQGYRLYEQYFGPGTRLTVT.